This T cell receptor (beta chain) is from a study of blood T cell repertoires in COVID-19. Looking at the study overall: From T cells, B-cell-depleted T cells, or PBMCs came the material, which was cDNA or gDNA.

The V and J ends lost 5 bases and 3 bases, in that order; junction bases with no gene match: 3. The CDR3 length is 13 residues. Germline CDR1 and CDR2: SEHNR and FQNEAQ (reference sequence). The table came from immunoSEQ multiplex PCR; TCRdb's copy has only in-frame clones and leaves some out. The table shows around 360,000 clones, with around 87% occurring only once. Sample: PBMCs or T cells enriched from blood (not recorded which). The TCR sequence derives from a man in his forties in a cohort exposed to, infected with or recovered from COVID-19 (not recorded which). The V and J genes are TRBV7-9 and TRBJ1-2; 7 bases match TRBD1. The chain's CDR3 is CASSDTGDYGYTF. CDR3 bases: TGTGCCAGCAGCGACACAGGGGACTATGGCTACACCTTC.